These 2 T cell receptor beta chains originate from one sample sequenced in a study of radiotherapy plus CTLA-4 blockade in lung cancer. Clones were read by immunoSEQ multiplex PCR, and TCRdb kept only the in-frame ones, dropping some. The data contain 95,000 to 150,000 clones, 90% of them singletons. The specimen was peripheral blood, collected from a patient treated with radiotherapy plus ipilimumab. These receptors all come from a human donor with non-small cell lung cancer that progressed on radiotherapy plus ipilimumab.

The chain combines TRBV6-1 with TRBJ1-3, with D maybe TRBD1 (5 bases). V was trimmed by 4 bases and J by 0 bases, leaving 13 bases between them. Germline CDR1 MNHNS, CDR2 SASEGT. This CDR3 region has 16 residues. The CDR3 bases are TGTGCCAGCAGTGTGATCAGGGACTTCTCTGGAAACACCATATATTTT. Translating gives CASSVIRDFSGNTIYF.

V gene TRBV6-1 combines with J gene TRBJ2-7; 12 bases agree with TRBD2. V was pared by 4 bases and J by 7 bases, with 5 bases of the junction left unmatched. The CDR3 consists of 14 residues. Germline V gene lookup returns CDR1 MNHNS and CDR2 SASEGT. In DNA, the CDR3 is TGTGCCAGCAGTGGACTAGCGGGAGAGGCGGAGCAGTACTTC. This sequence encodes CASSGLAGEAEQYF.